This T cell receptor (beta chain) was captured by sequencing in a study of T cells in Graves' hyperthyroidism and ophthalmopathy. The CDR3 covers 15 residues. With V trimmed by 5 bases and J by 4 bases, 9 bases remained unmatched. Germline V gives CDR1 GTSNPN, CDR2 SVGIG (reference sequence). The patients, who ranged from 18 to 65 in age, presented with newly diagnosed hyperthyroidism lasting under 2 months. Cells are PBMCs isolated from 10 ml of fresh blood. Authors of the study amplified TCR beta CDR3 regions from RNA transcripts. TCR CDR3 underwent first-round RT-PCR with the HTBI primer set. TCRdb itself ran the multiplex PCR reads through MiXCR, one entry per CDR3 protein. The sample shows fewer than 350,000 distinct CDR3 sequences, 15% to 20% of them seen only once.

This TCR was sampled from a woman aged 45 to 65 with Graves' hyperthyroidism. The sample was blood. The genes are TRBV30 and TRBJ2-7; 12 nucleotides align to TRBD1. CDR3 nucleotides: TGTGCCTGGGGATTACCGGGACAGGGGGCATACGAGCAGTACTTC. It encodes CAWGLPGQGAYEQYF. Based on the CDR3 plus reference TRBV30 and TRBJ2-7, the full variable domain is SQTIHQWPATLVQPVGSPLSLECTVEGTSNPNLYWYRQAAGRGLQLLFYSVGIGQISSEVPQNLSASRPQDRQFILSSKKLLLSDSGFYLCAWGLPGQGAYEQYFGPGTRLTVT.